The 31 T cell receptor beta chains reported below all come from one sample, sequenced in a study of tumor and adjacent non-tumor tissue in lung cancer. The template was RNA from unsorted bulk tissue. Distant lung tissue was collected more than 3 cm away from the tumor edge. Three rounds of nested PCR, following a modified ARM-PCR protocol, produced the TCRbeta library. TCRdb re-analysed the multiplex PCR reads in MiXCR, keeping a single row per CDR3 protein. The sample records 60,000 to 85,000 distinct CDR3 sequences, approximately 82% being singletons. What was sequenced was distant non-tumor lung tissue. These receptors were obtained from a man in his sixties or seventies with non-small cell lung cancer.

With regard to this clonotype: Sequence at one end of the junction differs from germline and may be a read error. The chain links TRBV20-1 to TRBJ2-2; possible D gene TRBD2, 6 bases. CDR1 DFQATT and CDR2 SNEGSKA come from the germline V gene (reference sequence). This CDR3 region has 14 residues. CDR3 bases: TGCGGTGCGTTAGCGGCCCTAAACACCGGGGAACTGTTTTTT. Protein: CGALAALNTGELFF.

A note on this clonotype: This may arise from a read error, as a much more abundant clone is one base away. V is TRBV4-1 and J is TRBJ2-1; possibly TRBD1 for D (6 bases). Germline V gene sequence: CDR1 MGHRA, CDR2 YSYEKL. V was cut by 2 bases and J by 2 bases, with 25 bases left in between. The CDR3 spans 20 residues. In DNA form, the CDR3 reads TGCGCCAGCAGCCAATTAATAGGGGGACCCGGGACAAGGACCTACAATGAGCAGTTCTTC. Translating it yields CASSQLIGGPGTRTYNEQFF.

Details on this clonotype: A clone one base away is much larger, so this may be a read error. The chain uses TRBV10-1 and TRBJ2-1, with 9 bases matching TRBD1. The CDR3 sequence is 15 residues long. Germline lookup yields CDR1 WNHNN and CDR2 SYGVQD (reference sequence). In DNA form, the CDR3 reads TGCGCCAGCAGTGAGGGCTTGGGGACAGGGAATGAGCAGATCTTC. Encoded protein: CASSEGLGTGNEQIF.

In regard to this clonotype: A read error may produce the germline difference seen at one junction end. The V and J genes are TRBV5-1 and TRBJ2-5; D perhaps matches TRBD1 (6 bases). CDR3 size: 14 residues. From germline, CDR1 is SGHRS and CDR2 YFSETQ. As DNA, the CDR3 is TGCGCCAACAGCTTAGGACAGATGAGGGAGACCCAGTACTTC. It yields the protein CANSLGQMRETQYF.

As to this clonotype: Sequence at one end of the junction differs from germline and may be a read error. The rearrangement joins TRBV6-2 or TRBV6-3 to TRBJ2-1; D may be TRBD2 (6 bases). The CDR3 is 16 amino acids. Looked up from germline, CDR1 is MNHEY and CDR2 is SVGEGT. Here the CDR3 reads CVSSTHGSRSHNEQFF. The DNA for the CDR3 is TGTGTCAGCAGCACGCACGGGAGCCGCTCCCACAATGAGCAGTTCTTC.

The V and J genes are TRBV5-1 and TRBJ2-2, with D uncertain. CDR3 length equals 17 residues. In germline, CDR1 is SGHRS, CDR2 YFSETQ. V lost 0 bases, J lost 9 bases, and 21 bases lay in between. CDR3 nucleotides: TGCGCCAGCAGCTTGGAGGATGAAGATGACTCAACCTGGGAGCTGTTTTTT. This sequence encodes CASSLEDEDDSTWELFF.

Many counts were recorded for this clonotype. The chain links TRBV24-1 to TRBJ2-2; maybe TRBD1 (5 bases). CDR3 length: 14 amino acids. V lost 2 bases and J lost 3, with 6 bases in between. Germline loops: CDR1 KGHDR, CDR2 SFDVKD. CDR3 coding DNA: TGTGCCACCAGTGATTCCAGGGACACCGGGGAGCTGTTTTTT. Translation: CATSDSRDTGELFF.

The V call is TRBV28, the J call TRBJ2-2; D is perhaps TRBD1 or TRBD2 (5 bases each). Germline CDR1 reads MDHEN; CDR2 reads SYDVKM. The CDR3 runs to 16 residues. V lost 2 bases to trimming and J lost 4 bases, with 14 bases between them. CDR3 loop: CASSLGTRAGTGELFF. CDR3 DNA: TGTGCCAGCAGTTTAGGGACCAGGGCGGGCACCGGGGAGCTGTTTTTT.

In regard to this clonotype: The junction departs from the called germline gene at one end, perhaps through a read error. The J gene is TRBJ2-7, the V gene TRBV12-3 or TRBV12-4; TRBD1 is a possible D gene (5 bases). This CDR3 contains 15 residues. CDR3 sequence: CVSSTSTERPYKQYF. The DNA of the CDR3 is TGTGTCAGCAGTACCTCGACAGAAAGACCCTACAAGCAGTACTTC.

This clonotype was detected once. The CDR3 does not close with the conserved phenylalanine or tryptophan, likely indicating a read error. The V and J genes are TRBV12-3 or TRBV12-4 and TRBJ1-6; D may be TRBD1 (5 bases). The CDR3 totals 15 residues. V shed 5 bases and J shed 6 bases, with 14 bases lying between them. CDR3 residues: CASSVGGRLNSPLHY. DNA of the CDR3: TGTGCCAGCAGTGTGGGGGGTCGTCTTAATTCACCCCTCCACTAT.

Details on this clonotype: At one end the junction does not follow the germline gene, possibly because of a read error. The chain has TRBV28 and TRBJ2-7; unclear D gene. The CDR3 contains 13 residues. Germline loops: CDR1 MDHEN, CDR2 SYDVKM. The CDR3 loop reads CSSSPPLTYEQYF. As DNA, the CDR3 is TGTTCCAGCAGCCCCCCTTTAACGTACGAGCAGTACTTC.

The chain joins TRBV12-5 to TRBJ1-5; no firm D call. CDR1 and CDR2 from the germline V gene are LGHNT and FRNRAP. The CDR3 has 14 residues. V lost 10 bases to trimming and J lost 6 bases, with 19 bases between them. CDR3 in DNA: TGTGCTAATGGCCGTACCGCTGTCAGTCAGCCCCAGCATTTT. Translating it yields CANGRTAVSQPQHF.

This clonotype was detected once. An end of the junction differs from the germline gene, which may be a read error. The genes are TRBV4-2 and TRBJ2-7; D remains unclear. Germline CDR1 reads LGHNA; CDR2 reads YNFKEQ. The CDR3 consists of 15 residues. The CDR3 loop is CASSPSAGSRYEQYF. The CDR3 DNA reads TGTGCCAGCAGCCCGTCGGCCGGAAGTAGATACGAGCAGTATTTC.

This rearrangement joins TRBV30 to TRBJ2-1, with D possibly being TRBD2 (6 bases). V gave up 5 bases and J gave up 6 bases, with 14 bases separating them. The CDR3 runs to 13 residues. Germline lookup yields CDR1 GTSNPN and CDR2 SVGIG (reference sequence). The CDR3: CAWDSGGGNEQFF. CDR3 DNA sequence: TGTGCCTGGGATTCCGGGGGAGGCAATGAGCAGTTCTTC.

The J gene is TRBJ2-1, the V gene TRBV20-1; no clear D gene. Germline V gene data show CDR1 as DFQATT and CDR2 as SNEGSKA (reference sequence). This CDR3 has 11 residues. Deletions cut 4 bases from V and 6 bases from J, with 7 bases between. Here the CDR3 reads CSAMLGNEQFF. The CDR3 coding sequence is TGCAGTGCTATGTTAGGCAATGAGCAGTTCTTC.

The chain links TRBV10-2 to TRBJ2-2; D is uncertain. There are 13 residues in the CDR3. Germline CDR1 WSHSY, CDR2 SAAADI. CDR3 amino acids: CANSSVRSRVLFF. DNA for the CDR3: TGCGCAAACAGTTCCGTCAGGAGTCGGGTGCTGTTTTTT.

As regards this clonotype: A read error may account for a junction end that differs from germline. This chain uses TRBV11-2 with TRBJ1-5, with 7 nucleotides matching TRBD2. The end of the DNA fits TRBJ2-3 better, so the J call may be wrong. The CDR3 consists of 14 residues. Looked up from germline, CDR1 is SGHAT and CDR2 is FQNNGV. CDR3 sequence reads: CGSSLDGGWQPQYF. CDR3 sequence (DNA): TGTGGCAGCAGCTTAGACGGGGGGTGGCAGCCCCAGTATTTT.

Notes on this clonotype: One end of the junction is discordant with germline, which a read error may explain. The chain couples TRBV6-1 to TRBJ1-6; 7 bases are shared with TRBD1. This CDR3 contains 14 residues. Germline assignment: CDR1 MNHNS and CDR2 SASEGT. CDR3 nucleotides: TGTGCCAGCAGATCCGGGACAGATAATTCACCTCTCCAATTT. Translating it yields CASRSGTDNSPLQF.

The rearrangement uses TRBV11-2 and TRBJ2-4; possible D gene TRBD1, 6 bases. The germline gives CDR1 SGHAT, CDR2 FQNNGV. The CDR3 has 16 amino acids. V shed 5 bases and J shed 3 bases, with 17 bases lying between them. The CDR3 reads CASSPRGCEVKNIQYF. Written as DNA, the CDR3 is TGTGCCAGCAGCCCGAGGGGGTGCGAGGTCAAAAACATTCAGTACTTC.

As regards this clonotype: A much larger clonotype is one base distant, so this may be a read error. The V call is TRBV6-5, the J call TRBJ1-1, with unresolved D. The CDR3 covers 15 residues. V shed 5 bases and J shed 1 base, with 14 bases lying between them. The germline V gene has CDR1 MNHEY and CDR2 SVGAGI. Here the CDR3 reads CASSNTGIENTEAFF. The CDR3 coding sequence is TGTGCCAGCAGTAACACCGGGATAGAGAACACTGAAGCTTTCTTT.

In the case of this clonotype: One end of the junction does not line up with germline, which may come from a read error. This sequence joins TRBV6-2 or TRBV6-3 and TRBJ2-5; 9 nucleotides line up with TRBD2. The germline gives CDR1 MNHEY, CDR2 SVGEGT. There are 16 residues in the CDR3. CDR3 in DNA: TGTGCCGGCAGTTACTTGCGGGAGGGGTACCAAGAGACCCAGTGTTTC. Protein product: CAGSYLREGYQETQCF.

Turning to this clonotype: Likely a read error: the CDR3 ends without its conserved phenylalanine or tryptophan. It is unclear where the CDR3 begins or ends on the DNA, so no DNA is shown, and the CDR3 is as TCRdb lists it. The CDR3 reads CASSSGLPVDPQKTRYL. The genes are TRBV4-1 and TRBJ2-5; TRBD2 reflects the table's D call only, with no check against the DNA. Germline V gives CDR1 MGHRA, CDR2 YSYEKL. The CDR3 sequence runs 17 residues, both termini included.

This clonotype has just a few counts. This may be a read error, as it is one base from a much larger clone. The chain links TRBV5-6 to TRBJ1-2, with TRBD1 as a possible D gene (5 bases). The CDR3 runs to 15 residues. Per the germline V gene, CDR1 is SGHDT and CDR2 is YYEEEE. This CDR3 is CAGSFGTSVHYGYTF. Here the CDR3 DNA reads TGTGCCGGCAGCTTCGGGACTTCAGTTCACTATGGCTACACCTTC.

As concerns this clonotype: A much larger clone differs from this one at a single base, so this may be a read error. The chain links TRBV7-8 to TRBJ2-1; 10 nucleotides line up with TRBD2. Germline values: CDR1 SGHVS, CDR2 FQNEAQ. This CDR3 has 15 amino acids. The CDR3 reads CVSSFLAGEWNEQFF. Written as DNA, the CDR3 is TGTGTCAGCAGCTTCCTAGCGGGAGAGTGGAATGAGCAGTTCTTC.

The table lists this clonotype with a few counts. The V call is TRBV12-5, the J call TRBJ1-5; D is ambiguous. This CDR3 spans 14 amino acids. Germline V lookup: CDR1 LGHNT, CDR2 FRNRAP. The chain's CDR3 is CDNGLTAGSQPQHF. For the CDR3, the DNA is TGTGATAATGGCCTTACCGCTGGCAGTCAACCCCAGCATTTT.

As for this clonotype: Being one base from a much bigger clone, this may be a read error. The CDR3: CVSSEAGGTAEQYF. The CDR3 coding sequence is TGTGTCAGCAGTGAAGCCGGGGGGACAGCCGAGCAGTACTTC. The J gene is TRBJ2-7, the V gene TRBV6-1, with D perhaps matching TRBD1 or TRBD2 (7 bases each). The CDR3 contains 14 residues. Germline V gene data show CDR1 as MNHNS and CDR2 as SASEGT.

Turning to this clonotype: Possible read error: a much larger clone is one base away. The chain couples TRBV28 to TRBJ1-2; TRBD1 matches at 7 bases. This CDR3 has 13 amino acids. Germline V gene data show CDR1 as MDHEN and CDR2 as SYDVKM. CDR3 nucleotides: TGTACCAGCAGTTTGGCCAGGGGGGGTGGCTACACCTTC. Its protein is CTSSLARGGGYTF.

As regards this clonotype: One end of the junction varies from germline; a read error may be responsible. The chain carries TRBV5-4 and TRBJ2-3; D call uncertain. Germline V gives CDR1 SGHNT, CDR2 YYREEE (reference sequence). The CDR3 sequence is 15 residues long. As DNA, the CDR3 is TGTGCCACCAGCTTTTGGCCGAACCTCACAAATACGCAGTATTTT. This gives the protein CATSFWPNLTNTQYF.

Of note for this clonotype: This may come from a read error, since a much larger clone is one base off. This chain links TRBV28 with TRBJ2-5; D gene ambiguous. The CDR3 is 17 residues long. Germline CDR1 MDHEN, CDR2 SYDVKM. CDR3 coding DNA: TGTACCAGCAGTGGTGGGGTCCGGGCCAGCGATAAAGAGACCCAGTACTTC. This codes for CTSSGGVRASDKETQYF.

The rearrangement uses TRBV11-3 and TRBJ2-3; D unresolved. Germline CDR1 and CDR2: SGHNT and YENEEA. Trimming stripped 7 bases from V and 0 bases from J, with 11 bases between. CDR3 length equals 14 residues. CDR3 nucleotide sequence: TGTGCCAGCACCCTGGAAGTAAGCACAGATACGCAGTATTTT. Its protein product is CASTLEVSTDTQYF. Combining the CDR3 with reference TRBV11-3 and TRBJ2-3 gives the whole variable domain EAGVVQSPRYKIIEKKQPVAFWCNPISGHNTLYWYLQNLGQGPELLIRYENEEAVDDSQLPKDRFSAERLKGVDSTLKIQPAELGDSAVYLCASTLEVSTDTQYFGPGTRLTVL.

Turning to this clonotype: Given a much more abundant clone one base away, this may be a read error. V and J are TRBV5-1 and TRBJ2-3, with a tentative D call TRBD2 (6 bases). Germline CDR1 reads SGHRS; CDR2 reads YFSETQ. The CDR3 has 13 amino acids. CDR3 region: CASKVTSTDTEYF. The CDR3 DNA is TGCGCCAGCAAAGTCACTAGCACAGATACGGAGTATTTT. Combining the CDR3 with reference TRBV5-1 and TRBJ2-3 gives the whole variable domain KAGVTQTPRYLIKTRGQQVTLSCSPISGHRSVSWYQQTPGQGLQFLFEYFSETQRNKGNFPGRFSGRQFSNSRSEMNVSTLELGDSALYLCASKVTSTDTEYFGPGTRLTVL.